The clone carrying this T cell receptor (beta chain) was recorded once. The antigen is unknown. The PCR employed 60 Vbeta primers together with 13 Jbeta primers. Assay: immunoSEQ multiplex PCR; the TCRdb copy retains only in-frame clones and omits some. The sample lists about 200,000 clones, 75% to 90% occurring once. This sample stems from a study of cytomegalovirus exposure and HLA in healthy donors. Whole-study findings and limits: Rarity characterized most TCR sequences, yet some public TCRs appeared in many donors.

The clonotype comes from a woman aged 25 to 39 in good health and CMV-seronegative. Sequenced sample: PBMCs.

CDR3 sequence reads: CASSRTVNTGELFF. CDR3 DNA: TGTGCCAGCAGTCGGACTGTAAACACCGGGGAGCTGTTTTTT. The J gene is TRBJ2-2, the V gene TRBV6-5, with a weak D call TRBD2 (5 bases). Looked up from germline, CDR1 is MNHEY and CDR2 is SVGAGI. The V end lost 5 bases, the J end lost 2 bases, and 9 bases lay between the germline ends. CDR3 size: 14 residues.